The T cell receptor beta chain described here comes from a study of blood T cell repertoires in COVID-19. Study in general: Researchers got acute and convalescent COVID-19 samples from the United States, Italy and Spain. Sources were T cells, B-cell-depleted T cells, or PBMCs; the material itself was cDNA or gDNA.

This clone was detected a few times. In the study's own analysis: Amplification of reference gene primers provided the estimated nucleated cell counts. TCRdb keeps only in-frame clones here, not all; method: immunoSEQ multiplex PCR. The V and J calls and clone size come from that table; D and trimming were worked out from the DNA. The sample yields roughly 150,000 clones, 87% seen once. The CDR3 contains 16 residues. Germline V gives CDR1 KGHSH, CDR2 LQKENI. V gave up 5 bases and J gave up 3 bases; unmatched junction bases: 6. This chain connects TRBV18 to TRBJ2-1; 11 nucleotides match TRBD2. The sequenced sample was peripheral blood. The sequence was obtained from a human donor in a cohort sampled during active COVID-19. The CDR3 coding sequence is TGTGCCAGCTCAGACTTGCTAGCGGGAGGCTACAATGAGCAGTTCTTC. Its translation is CASSDLLAGGYNEQFF.